A single sample gave rise to the 3 T cell receptor beta chains below, sequenced in a study of vaccination effects on CD4 cells after COVID-19. Only in-frame clones appear in the TCRdb table, and some are missing; sequencing was by immunoSEQ multiplex PCR. The sample includes 66,000 or so clones, 70% to 75% of them seen just once. After roughly 9 days in culture, the CD4+ T cells were isolated. Vaccine administered to participants consisted of two doses of either BNT162b2 or mRNA-1273. The antigens these receptors bind are not known. Source: CD4+ T cells from PBMCs cultured without peptide, taken after COVID-19 vaccination. These receptors came from a human donor who received a COVID-19 vaccine.

This rearrangement joins TRBV2 to TRBJ2-5; perhaps TRBD2 as D (6 bases). Trimming shortened V by 5 bases and J by 6 bases, and 19 bases separated the two germline ends. Germline V gene lookup returns CDR1 SNHLY and CDR2 FYNNEI. This CDR3 is 15 amino acids long. The CDR3: CASSHTSTIAQTQYF. The CDR3 coding sequence is TGTGCCAGCAGTCATACTAGCACTATAGCGCAGACCCAGTACTTC.

The chain recombines TRBV6-6 with TRBJ2-7; D is uncertain. Per the germline V gene, CDR1 is MNHNY and CDR2 is SVGAGI (reference sequence). V gave up 2 bases and J gave up 3 bases, with 8 bases separating them. The CDR3 runs to 13 residues. The DNA for the CDR3 is TGTGCCAGCAGTTACGGCACATACTACGAGCAGTACGTC. Its protein is CASSYGTYYEQYV.

This clone was seen more than once but under ten times. The sample contains more than one DNA sequence encoding this CDR3. The chain employs TRBV18 and TRBJ1-5; D is undetermined. CDR3 length: 14 amino acids. The germline V gene has CDR1 KGHSH and CDR2 LQKENI. V was clipped by 1 base and J by 0 bases, with 4 bases between them. CDR3 DNA: TGTGCCAGCTCACCACAGGGTAGCAATCAGCCCCAGCATTTT. Encoded protein: CASSPQGSNQPQHF.